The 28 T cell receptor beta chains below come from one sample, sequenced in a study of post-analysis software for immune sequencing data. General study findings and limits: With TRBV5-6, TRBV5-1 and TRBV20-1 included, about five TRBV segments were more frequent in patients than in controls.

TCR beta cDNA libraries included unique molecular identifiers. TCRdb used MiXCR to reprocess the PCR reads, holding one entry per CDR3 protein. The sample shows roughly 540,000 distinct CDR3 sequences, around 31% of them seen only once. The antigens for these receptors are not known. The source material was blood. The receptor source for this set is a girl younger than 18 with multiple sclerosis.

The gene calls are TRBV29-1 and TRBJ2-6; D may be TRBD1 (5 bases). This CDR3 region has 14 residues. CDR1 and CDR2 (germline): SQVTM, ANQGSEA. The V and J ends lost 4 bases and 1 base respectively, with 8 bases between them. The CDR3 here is CSVAQVSGANVLTF. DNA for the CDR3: TGCAGCGTTGCACAGGTGTCTGGGGCCAACGTCCTGACTTTC.

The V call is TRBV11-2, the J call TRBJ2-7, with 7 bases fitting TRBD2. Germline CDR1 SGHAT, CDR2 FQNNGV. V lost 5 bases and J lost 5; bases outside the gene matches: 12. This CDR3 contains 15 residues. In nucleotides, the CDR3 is TGTGCCAGCAGCCGCAGCGGGACCGGCGCCCACGAGCAGTACTTC. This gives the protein CASSRSGTGAHEQYF.

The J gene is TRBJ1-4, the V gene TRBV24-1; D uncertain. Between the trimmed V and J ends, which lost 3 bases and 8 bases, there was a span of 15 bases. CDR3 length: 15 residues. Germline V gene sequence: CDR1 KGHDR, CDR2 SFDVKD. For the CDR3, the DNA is TGTGCCACCAGTGATGACACCAGAATTAGAGAAAAACTGTTTTTT. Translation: CATSDDTRIREKLFF.

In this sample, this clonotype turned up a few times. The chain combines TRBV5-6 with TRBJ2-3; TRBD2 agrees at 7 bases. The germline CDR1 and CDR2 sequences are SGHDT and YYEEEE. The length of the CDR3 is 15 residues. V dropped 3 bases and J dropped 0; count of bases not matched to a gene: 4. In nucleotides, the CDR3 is TGTGCCAGCAGCTGGGGAGGGGAGAGCACAGATACGCAGTATTTT. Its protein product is CASSWGGESTDTQYF.

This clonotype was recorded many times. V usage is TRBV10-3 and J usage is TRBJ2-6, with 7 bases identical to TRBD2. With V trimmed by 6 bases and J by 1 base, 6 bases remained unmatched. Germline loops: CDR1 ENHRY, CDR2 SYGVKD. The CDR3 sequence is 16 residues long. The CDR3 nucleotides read TGTGCCATCAGCCCCGCGGGGGTTTCTGGGGCCAACGTCCTGACTTTC. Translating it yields CAISPAGVSGANVLTF.

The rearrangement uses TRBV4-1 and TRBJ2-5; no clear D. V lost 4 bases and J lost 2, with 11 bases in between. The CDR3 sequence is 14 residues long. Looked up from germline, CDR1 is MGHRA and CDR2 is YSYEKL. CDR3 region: CASSRPSRQETQYF. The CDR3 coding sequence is TGCGCCAGCAGCCGACCCTCGAGGCAAGAGACCCAGTACTTC.

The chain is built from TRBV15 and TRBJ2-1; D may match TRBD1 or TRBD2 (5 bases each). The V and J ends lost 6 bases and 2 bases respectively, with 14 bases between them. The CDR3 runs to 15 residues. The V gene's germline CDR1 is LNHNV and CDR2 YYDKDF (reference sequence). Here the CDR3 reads CATRPGRTTYNEQFF. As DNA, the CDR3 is TGTGCCACCAGGCCGGGGCGAACTACCTACAATGAGCAGTTCTTC.

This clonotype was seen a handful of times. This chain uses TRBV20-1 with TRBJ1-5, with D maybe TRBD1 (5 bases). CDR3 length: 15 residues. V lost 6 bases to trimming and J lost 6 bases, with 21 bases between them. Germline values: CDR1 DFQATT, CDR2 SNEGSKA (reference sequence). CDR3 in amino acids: CSASLVTGLGQPQHF. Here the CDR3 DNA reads TGCAGTGCGAGTCTTGTTACGGGGCTCGGTCAGCCCCAGCATTTT.

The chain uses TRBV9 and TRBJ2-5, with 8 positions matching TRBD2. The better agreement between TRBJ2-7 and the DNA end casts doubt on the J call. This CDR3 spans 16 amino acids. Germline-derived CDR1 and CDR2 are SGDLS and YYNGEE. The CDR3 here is CASSAGGTSVGYEQYF. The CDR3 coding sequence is TGTGCCAGCAGCGCGGGAGGGACCTCGGTAGGGTACGAGCAGTACTTC.

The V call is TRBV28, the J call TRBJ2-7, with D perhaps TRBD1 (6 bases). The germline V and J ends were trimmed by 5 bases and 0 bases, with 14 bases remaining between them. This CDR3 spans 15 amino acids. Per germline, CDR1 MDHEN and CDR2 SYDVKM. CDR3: CASSTPDSNSYEQYF. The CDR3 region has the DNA TGTGCCAGCAGTACCCCGGACAGCAACTCCTACGAGCAGTACTTC.

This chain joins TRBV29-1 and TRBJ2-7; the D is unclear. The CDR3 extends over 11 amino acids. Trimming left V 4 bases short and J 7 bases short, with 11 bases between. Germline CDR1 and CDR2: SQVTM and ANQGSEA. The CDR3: CSVVRLPEQYF. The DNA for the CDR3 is TGCAGCGTTGTAAGGCTTCCTGAGCAGTACTTC.

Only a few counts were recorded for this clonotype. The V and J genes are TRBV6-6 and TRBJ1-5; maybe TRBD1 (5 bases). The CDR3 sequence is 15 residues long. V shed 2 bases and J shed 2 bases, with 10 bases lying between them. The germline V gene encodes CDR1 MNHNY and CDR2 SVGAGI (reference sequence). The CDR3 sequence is CASSYEGQGNQPQHF. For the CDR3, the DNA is TGTGCCAGCAGTTACGAAGGACAAGGCAATCAGCCCCAGCATTTT.

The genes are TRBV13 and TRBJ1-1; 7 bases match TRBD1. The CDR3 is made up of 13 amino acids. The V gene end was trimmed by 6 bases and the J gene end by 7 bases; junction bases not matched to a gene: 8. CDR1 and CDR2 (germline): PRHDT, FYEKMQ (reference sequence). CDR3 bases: TGTGCCAGCAGGAACACAGGGGCCGTTGAAGCTTTCTTT. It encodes CASRNTGAVEAFF.

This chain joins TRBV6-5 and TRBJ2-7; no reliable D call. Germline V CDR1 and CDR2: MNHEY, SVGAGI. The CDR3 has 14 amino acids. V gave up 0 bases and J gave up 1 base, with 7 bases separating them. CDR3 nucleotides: TGTGCCAGCAGTTACTCGAGTGGATCCTACGAGCAGTACTTC. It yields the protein CASSYSSGSYEQYF.

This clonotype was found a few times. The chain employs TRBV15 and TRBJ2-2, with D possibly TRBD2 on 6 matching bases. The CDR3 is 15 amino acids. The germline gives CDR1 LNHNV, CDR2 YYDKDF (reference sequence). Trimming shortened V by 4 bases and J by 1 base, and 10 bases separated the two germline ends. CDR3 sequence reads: CATSTGTLNTGELFF. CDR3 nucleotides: TGTGCCACCAGCACCGGGACTTTGAACACCGGGGAGCTGTTTTTT. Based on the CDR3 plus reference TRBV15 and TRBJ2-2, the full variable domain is DAMVIQNPRYQVTQFGKPVTLSCSQTLNHNVMYWYQQKSSQAPKLLFHYYDKDFNNEADTPDNFQSRRPNTSFCFLDIRSPGLGDTAMYLCATSTGTLNTGELFFGEGSRLTVL.

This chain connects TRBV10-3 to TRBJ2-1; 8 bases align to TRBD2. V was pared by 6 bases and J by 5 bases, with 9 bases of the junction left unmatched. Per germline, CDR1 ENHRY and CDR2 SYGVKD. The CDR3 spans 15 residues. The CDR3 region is CAIRGGLGNNNEQFF. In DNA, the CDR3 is TGTGCCATCAGGGGGGGACTAGGAAATAACAATGAGCAGTTCTTC.

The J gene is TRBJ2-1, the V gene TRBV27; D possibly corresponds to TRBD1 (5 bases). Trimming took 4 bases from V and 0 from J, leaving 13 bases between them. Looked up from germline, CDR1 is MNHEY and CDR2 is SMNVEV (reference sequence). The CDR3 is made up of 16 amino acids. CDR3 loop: CASSSPGFSSYNEQFF. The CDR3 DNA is TGTGCCAGCAGTTCTCCAGGGTTTAGCTCCTACAATGAGCAGTTCTTC.

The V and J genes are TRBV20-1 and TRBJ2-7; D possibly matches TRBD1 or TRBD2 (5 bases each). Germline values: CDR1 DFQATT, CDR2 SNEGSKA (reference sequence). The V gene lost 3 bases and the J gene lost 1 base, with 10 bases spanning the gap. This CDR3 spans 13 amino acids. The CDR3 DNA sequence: TGCAGTGCTAGTAGGGACGGTTCCTACGAGCAGTACTTC. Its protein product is CSASRDGSYEQYF.

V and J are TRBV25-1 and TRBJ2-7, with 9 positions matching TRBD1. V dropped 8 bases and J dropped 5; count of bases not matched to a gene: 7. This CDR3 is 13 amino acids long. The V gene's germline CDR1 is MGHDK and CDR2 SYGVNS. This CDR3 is CASGVWDRDEQYF. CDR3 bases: TGTGCCAGCGGGGTATGGGACAGGGACGAGCAGTACTTC.

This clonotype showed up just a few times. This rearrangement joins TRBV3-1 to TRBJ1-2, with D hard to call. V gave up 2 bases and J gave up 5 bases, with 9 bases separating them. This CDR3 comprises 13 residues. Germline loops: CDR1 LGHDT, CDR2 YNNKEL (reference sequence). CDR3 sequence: CASSQLQGYGYTF. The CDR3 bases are TGTGCCAGCAGCCAACTACAAGGGTATGGCTACACCTTC.

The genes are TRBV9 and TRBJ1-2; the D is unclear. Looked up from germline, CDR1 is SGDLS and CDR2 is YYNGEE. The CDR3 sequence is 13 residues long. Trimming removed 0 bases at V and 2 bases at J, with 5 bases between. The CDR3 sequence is CASSVVQNYGYTF. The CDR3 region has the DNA TGTGCCAGCAGCGTAGTACAGAACTATGGCTACACCTTC.

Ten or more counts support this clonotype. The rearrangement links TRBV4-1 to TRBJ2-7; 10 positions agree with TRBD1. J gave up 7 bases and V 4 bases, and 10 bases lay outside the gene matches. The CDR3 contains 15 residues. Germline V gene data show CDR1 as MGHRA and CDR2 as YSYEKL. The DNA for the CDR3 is TGCGCCAGCAGCCGCGCCGGGACAGGGGTGGGAGAGCAGTACTTC. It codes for CASSRAGTGVGEQYF.

Here the CDR3 reads CASSFEKTQYF. In DNA, the CDR3 is TGTGCCAGCAGTTTTGAGAAGACCCAGTACTTC. The chain recombines TRBV12-3 or TRBV12-4 with TRBJ2-5; D is unclear. The ends were cut back, 3 bases at V and 6 bases at J, with 5 bases in the middle. This CDR3 has 11 residues.

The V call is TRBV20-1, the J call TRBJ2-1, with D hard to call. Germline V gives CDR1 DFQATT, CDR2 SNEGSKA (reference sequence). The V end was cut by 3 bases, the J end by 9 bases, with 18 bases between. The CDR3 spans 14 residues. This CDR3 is CSASELTAFGEQFF. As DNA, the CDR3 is TGCAGTGCTAGTGAACTAACAGCCTTTGGTGAGCAGTTCTTC.

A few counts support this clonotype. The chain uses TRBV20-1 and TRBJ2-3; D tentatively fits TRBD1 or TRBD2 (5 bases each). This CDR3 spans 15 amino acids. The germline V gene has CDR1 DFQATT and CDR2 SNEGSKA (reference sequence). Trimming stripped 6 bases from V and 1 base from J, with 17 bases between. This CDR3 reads CSAEGSLVGTDTQYF. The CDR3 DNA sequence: TGCAGTGCCGAGGGGAGTCTAGTCGGCACAGATACGCAGTATTTT.

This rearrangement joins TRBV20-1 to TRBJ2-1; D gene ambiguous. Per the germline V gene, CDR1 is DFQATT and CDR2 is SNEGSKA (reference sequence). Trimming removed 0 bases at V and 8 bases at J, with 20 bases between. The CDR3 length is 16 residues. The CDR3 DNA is TGCAGTGCTAGAGACCCTTGGCCCCGGGTTGTCGATGAGCAGTTCTTC. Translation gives CSARDPWPRVVDEQFF.

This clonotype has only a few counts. CDR3 sequence reads: CASSPGTGGPSTNEKLFF. As DNA, the CDR3 is TGTGCCAGCAGTCCTGGGACAGGGGGACCATCAACTAATGAAAAACTGTTTTTT. The chain carries TRBV12-3 or TRBV12-4 and TRBJ1-4; 11 nucleotides agree with TRBD1. This CDR3 has 18 residues. V was clipped by 5 bases and J by 0 bases; unmatched bases: 8.

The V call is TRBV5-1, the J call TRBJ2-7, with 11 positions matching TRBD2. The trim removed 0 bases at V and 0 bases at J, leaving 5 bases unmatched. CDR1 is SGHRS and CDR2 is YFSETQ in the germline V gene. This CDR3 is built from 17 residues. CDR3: CASSLGLAGHSSYEQYF. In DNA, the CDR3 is TGCGCCAGCAGCTTGGGACTAGCGGGGCACAGCTCCTACGAGCAGTACTTC. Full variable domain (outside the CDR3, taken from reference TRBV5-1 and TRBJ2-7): KAGVTQTPRYLIKTRGQQVTLSCSPISGHRSVSWYQQTPGQGLQFLFEYFSETQRNKGNFPGRFSGRQFSNSRSEMNVSTLELGDSALYLCASSLGLAGHSSYEQYFGPGTRLTVT.